This TCR beta chain was found in a study of cytomegalovirus exposure and HLA in healthy donors. Points from the study as a whole: Within an earlier analysis, most TCR beta V segments proved productive either about 90% or about 30% of the time. Across donors, presence/absence analyses took sequencing depth to be roughly uniform. Later analysis identified 15,000 to 20,000 TCR beta sequences associated with HLA alleles, using a false discovery rate threshold of 0.05.

Note on this clone: Antigen specificity is unknown.

With 60 Vbeta and 13 Jbeta primers, the PCR was carried out. Data came from immunoSEQ multiplex PCR; TCRdb stores just in-frame clones and leaves some out. Of some 93,000 clones listed, under 85% are singletons. CDR3 length equals 15 residues. Germline assignment: CDR1 SGHAT and CDR2 FQNNGV. The V end lost 5 bases, the J end lost 2 bases, and 13 bases lay between the germline ends. This receptor was identified in a woman aged 40 to 49 in good health and CMV-seronegative. The chain links TRBV11-2 to TRBJ2-1; maybe TRBD2 (6 bases). The specimen sequenced was PBMCs. CDR3 coding DNA: TGTGCCAGCAGCCCCCTTTCGGGAGCCTACAATGAGCAGTTCTTC. Amino acids: CASSPLSGAYNEQFF. Complete variable domain (other parts from reference TRBV11-2 and TRBJ2-1): EAGVAQSPRYKIIEKRQSVAFWCNPISGHATLYWYQQILGQGPKLLIQFQNNGVVDDSQLPKDRFSAERLKGVDSTLKIQPAKLEDSAVYLCASSPLSGAYNEQFFGPGTRLTVL.